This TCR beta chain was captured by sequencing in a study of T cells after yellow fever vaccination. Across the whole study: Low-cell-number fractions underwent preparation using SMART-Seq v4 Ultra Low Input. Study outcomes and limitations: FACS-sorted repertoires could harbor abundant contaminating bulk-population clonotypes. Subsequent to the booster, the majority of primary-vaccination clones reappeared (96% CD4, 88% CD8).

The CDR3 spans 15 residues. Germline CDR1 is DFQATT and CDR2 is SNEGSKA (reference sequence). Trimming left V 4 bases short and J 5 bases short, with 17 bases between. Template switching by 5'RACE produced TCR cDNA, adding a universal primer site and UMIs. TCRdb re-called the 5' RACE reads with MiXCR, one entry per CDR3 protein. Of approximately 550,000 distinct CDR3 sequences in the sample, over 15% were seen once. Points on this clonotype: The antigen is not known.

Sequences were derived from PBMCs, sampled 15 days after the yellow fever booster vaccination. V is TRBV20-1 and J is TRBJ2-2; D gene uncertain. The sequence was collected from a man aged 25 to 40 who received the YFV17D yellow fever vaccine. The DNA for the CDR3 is TGCAGTGCTATTAACTCGAACGCGAGGACCGGGGAGCTGTTTTTT. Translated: CSAINSNARTGELFF.